Listed below are T cell receptor beta chains from one sample, sequenced in a study of blood T cells in healthy people across ages. TCRdb analysed the 5' RACE reads with MiXCR anew, one entry per CDR3 protein. The sample records about 730,000 distinct CDR3 sequences, more than 40% being singletons. The sequenced sample consisted of blood. The receptors were sampled from a woman aged 60-75 years in good health. CDR3s include the opening cysteine and the closing phenylalanine or tryptophan. A D gene is named only where the DNA matches it firmly. Clone size appears in some rows only: once, few, many, or a class for an expanded clone.

TRBV12-3/TRBV12-4	NA	NA	TRBJ1-5	TGTGCCAGCAGTTTATCACAGGGCCAGCCCCAGCATTTT	CASSLSQGQPQHF
TRBV5-1	NA	NA	TRBJ2-7	TGCGCCAGCAGCTTGGACAGGGAAGTGTACGAGCAGTACTTC	CASSLDREVYEQYF
TRBV18	few	NA	TRBJ1-1	TGTGCCAGCTCACCACCGATAGGGGGACAGAACACTGAAGCTTTCTTT	CASSPPIGGQNTEAFF
TRBV20-1	few	TRBD1	TRBJ2-7	TGCAGTGCTCCGACAGGGTCCTCCTACGAGCAGTACTTC	CSAPTGSSYEQYF
TRBV29-1	many	NA	TRBJ2-7	TGCAGCGTTGAGGGGGCTACAGGGGCGGGGGAACCTATGTACGAGCAGTACTTC	CSVEGATGAGEPMYEQYF
TRBV20-1	NA	TRBD2	TRBJ2-5	TGCAGTGCTAGCGCCGGGACTAGCTCCGTGACCCAGTACTTC	CSASAGTSSVTQYF
TRBV21-1	NA	NA	TRBJ2-1	TGTGCCAGCAGCAAAGGGTGCGGGAGGGCTGCTAATGAGCAGTTCTTC	CASSKGCGRAANEQFF
TRBV28	NA	TRBD1	TRBJ1-2	TGTGCCAGCAGTCTAGATCTACAGGGGTCCTTTACCTATGGCTACACCTTC	CASSLDLQGSFTYGYTF
TRBV20-1	few	TRBD2	TRBJ2-3	TGCAGTGCTCATACTAGCGAATACACAGATACGCAGTATTTT	CSAHTSEYTDTQYF
TRBV29-1	NA	NA	TRBJ2-5	TGCAGCGTTCGAGTAGCAGATAGAGGAAAGGGGGAGACCCAGTACTTC	CSVRVADRGKGETQYF
TRBV12-3/TRBV12-4	many	NA	TRBJ1-2	TGTGCCAGCAGTTGGGGCTATGGCTACACCTTC	CASSWGYGYTF
TRBV20-1	NA	NA	TRBJ2-2	TGCAGTGCTAGGGCTATTAACACCGGGGAGCTGTTTTTT	CSARAINTGELFF
TRBV29-1	few	NA	TRBJ1-5	TGCAGCGTCCCAGGGTCGAGCAATCAGCCCCAGCATTTT	CSVPGSSNQPQHF
TRBV11-3	NA	TRBD2	TRBJ2-5	TGTGCCAGCAGCTTAGGAGTGGGACTAGCGGGAGAAGAGACCCAGTACTTC	CASSLGVGLAGEETQYF
TRBV10-3	once	TRBD2	TRBJ2-1	TGTGCCATCAGTGGAGGCGGGAGCGAGTCAAATGAGCAGTTCTTC	CAISGGGSESNEQFF
TRBV9	NA	NA	TRBJ2-7	TGTGCCAGCAGCGCCAATTACTTTCAGGGAGAGGAGCAGTACTTC	CASSANYFQGEEQYF
TRBV9	NA	NA	TRBJ2-7	TGTGCCAGCAGCGTAGAGACAGCAGCAGACTCCTACGAGCAGTACTTC	CASSVETAADSYEQYF
TRBV5-1	NA	NA	TRBJ2-1	TGCGCCAGCAGCTTACTCCCTACCACCTCCTACAATGAGCAGTTCTTC	CASSLLPTTSYNEQFF
TRBV2	NA	NA	TRBJ1-5	TGTGCCAGCAGCGCCGGGAGGGCTGGGAATCAGCCCCAGCATTTT	CASSAGRAGNQPQHF
TRBV20-1	NA	TRBD1	TRBJ1-5	TGCAGTGCTAGGAGCCTCGGACAGGATAGAGGTCAGCCCCAGCATTTT	CSARSLGQDRGQPQHF
TRBV20-1	NA	NA	TRBJ1-1	TGCAGTGCTAGGGGTGTTAAAGCTTTCTTT	CSARGVKAFF
TRBV20-1	NA	NA	TRBJ1-4	TGCAGTGCTAGAGATCATTGGGGATTTTCCTCTCAGTGGCGTGATGAAAAACTGTTTTTT	CSARDHWGFSSQWRDEKLFF
TRBV5-1	NA	NA	TRBJ1-6	TGCGCCAGCAGCTTAACAGATAATAATTCACCCCTCCACTTT	CASSLTDNNSPLHF
TRBV7-3	NA	TRBD1	TRBJ2-5	TGTGCCAGCACCTCCGGGGACAGACAAGAGACCCAGTACTTC	CASTSGDRQETQYF
TRBV5-1	NA	NA	TRBJ2-3	TGCGCCAGCAGTCCGGACGGTCAGTTCACAGATACGCAGTATTTT	CASSPDGQFTDTQYF
TRBV12-2	NA	NA	TRBJ2-7	TGTGCAAGTCGCTTAAATTTAGCGGTGTCCTACGAGCAGTACTTC	CASRLNLAVSYEQYF
TRBV20-1	NA	NA	TRBJ2-1	TGCAGTGCCTTGGACGATCCGGGGTCCTACAATGAGCAGTTCTTC	CSALDDPGSYNEQFF
TRBV7-2	NA	NA	TRBJ2-3	TGTGCCAGCAGCTTAGGCCTCGGTGGACTGTCTGACACAGATACGCAGTATTTT	CASSLGLGGLSDTDTQYF
TRBV28	NA	TRBD1	TRBJ2-5	TGTGCCAGCAGTTTAGACCGAACAGGGGGAGAGACCCAGTACTTC	CASSLDRTGGETQYF
TRBV20-1	NA	NA	TRBJ2-1	TGCAGTGCTAGGGGACCGGGGTCCTACAATGAGCAGTTCTTC	CSARGPGSYNEQFF
TRBV7-7	NA	NA	TRBJ2-5	TGTGCTAGCAGCTCCCTCAGGGGCAGTGTCGAGACCCAGTACTTC	CASSSLRGSVETQYF
TRBV29-1	NA	NA	TRBJ2-5	TGCAGCGTTGCCGAGCCCCAAGAGACCCAGTACTTC	CSVAEPQETQYF
TRBV20-1	few	TRBD2	TRBJ2-3	TGCAGTGCTAGCCAGACTAGCGGGGGGGATACGCAGTATTTT	CSASQTSGGDTQYF
TRBV7-9	NA	NA	TRBJ2-5	TGTGCCAGCAGCGCACGGGACTTCCAAGAGACCCAGTACTTC	CASSARDFQETQYF
TRBV9	NA	TRBD2	TRBJ2-7	TGTGCCAGCAGCGTAGCGGGAGGGGACGCCTACGAGCAGTACTTC	CASSVAGGDAYEQYF
TRBV12-3/TRBV12-4	NA	TRBD1	TRBJ1-2	TGTGCCAGCAGTCTTTCAGGGGGCAAGGGCTATGGCTACACCTTC	CASSLSGGKGYGYTF
TRBV27	once	NA	TRBJ2-2	TGTGCCAGCAGTTTTAGGCCAGACCCCGTCACCGGGGAGCTGTTTTTT	CASSFRPDPVTGELFF
TRBV5-1	NA	NA	TRBJ1-2	TGCGCCAGCAGCTTGGCCAGTGGAGGGATGGAGTATGGCTACACCTTC	CASSLASGGMEYGYTF
TRBV6-2/TRBV6-3	NA	NA	TRBJ2-7	TGTGCCAGCAGTTACGGGGGAAGGGAGCAGTACTTC	CASSYGGREQYF
TRBV5-1	NA	TRBD1	TRBJ1-1	TGCGCCAGCAGCTCACAGGGGGAAACTGAAGCTTTCTTT	CASSSQGETEAFF
TRBV5-1	few	TRBD2	TRBJ2-1	TGCGCCAGCAGCTGGGGACTAGCGGGGCCGTCTGAGCAGTTCTTC	CASSWGLAGPSEQFF
TRBV10-3	NA	TRBD1	TRBJ2-7	TGTGCCATCAGTGTGTCGGGACAGAACGAGCAGTACTTC	CAISVSGQNEQYF
TRBV9	NA	NA	TRBJ2-1	TGTGCCAGCAGCGTAACTAGTACGACACATGAGCAGTTCTTC	CASSVTSTTHEQFF
TRBV24-1	NA	TRBD2	TRBJ2-5	TGTGCCACCAGTGATCAGGCTAGCGGGAGCCGGGAGACCCAGTACTTC	CATSDQASGSRETQYF
TRBV15	NA	TRBD1	TRBJ2-3	TGTGCCACCAGCGGGACAGGGGATGTGGATACGCAGTATTTT	CATSGTGDVDTQYF
TRBV5-1	few	NA	TRBJ2-3	TGCGCCAGCAGCTTCAAGGGCGGGGAGGCAGATACGCAGTATTTT	CASSFKGGEADTQYF
TRBV7-9	once	NA	TRBJ1-5	TGTGCCAGCAGCTTAAACAGAGGTCAGCCCCAGCATTTT	CASSLNRGQPQHF